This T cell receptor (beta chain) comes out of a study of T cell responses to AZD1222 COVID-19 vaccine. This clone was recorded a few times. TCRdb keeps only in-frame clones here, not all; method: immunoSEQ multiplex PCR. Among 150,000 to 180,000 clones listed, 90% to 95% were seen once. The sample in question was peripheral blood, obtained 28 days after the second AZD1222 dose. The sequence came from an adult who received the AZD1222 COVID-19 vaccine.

The CDR3 nucleotides are TGTGCCAGCAGCCAAGATCTCAAGGGATCAGAGACCCAGTACTTC. This sequence encodes CASSQDLKGSETQYF. The chain links TRBV4-2 to TRBJ2-5, with no clear D. Germline values: CDR1 LGHNA, CDR2 YNFKEQ. The CDR3 is 15 amino acids. The V end was cut by 0 bases, the J end by 4 bases, with 12 bases between.